This T cell receptor (beta chain) was documented in a study of Ad26.COV2.S vaccination and SARS-CoV-2 variants. This CDR3 region has 14 residues. Germline values: CDR1 SGDLS, CDR2 YYNGEE. In the case of this clone: Its antigen is unidentified. The junction departs from germline at one end; a sequencing error may be responsible.

General observations from the study: It was reported that spike-specific CD8+ and CD4+ T cell responses were substantially broad after vaccination.

Some clones are missing from TCRdb's copy, which holds only in-frame ones; the method was immunoSEQ multiplex PCR. This table holds about 350,000 clones, around 92% found once. This receptor was obtained from a human donor who had recovered from COVID-19. The J gene is TRBJ2-1, the V gene TRBV9, with 13 bases that match TRBD2. The specimen was peripheral blood, collected after recovery from COVID-19. The CDR3 DNA sequence: TGTGCCAGCAGCACCGGACTAGCGGGGGCCCGTGGGATCTTC. Protein product: CASSTGLAGARGIF.